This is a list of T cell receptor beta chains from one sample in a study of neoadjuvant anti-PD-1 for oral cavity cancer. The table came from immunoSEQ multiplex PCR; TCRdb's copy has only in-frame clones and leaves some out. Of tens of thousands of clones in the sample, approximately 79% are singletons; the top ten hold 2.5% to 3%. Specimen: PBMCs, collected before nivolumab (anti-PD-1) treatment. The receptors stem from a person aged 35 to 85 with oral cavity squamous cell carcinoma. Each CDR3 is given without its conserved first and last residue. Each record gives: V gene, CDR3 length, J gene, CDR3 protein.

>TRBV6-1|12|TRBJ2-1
ASGTSPLYNEQF
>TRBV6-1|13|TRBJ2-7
ASSESGLATYEQY
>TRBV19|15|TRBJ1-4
ASSIRMTGPANEKLF
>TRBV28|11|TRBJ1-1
ASSPGRSLFAF
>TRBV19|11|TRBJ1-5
ASSIATRRAQH
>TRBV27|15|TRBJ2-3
ASRKGTSLTPTDTQY
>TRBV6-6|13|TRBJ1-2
ASSYPRTGRDGYT
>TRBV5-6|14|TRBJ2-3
ASSYTMTSGTDTQY
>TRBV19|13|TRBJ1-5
ASSKTGDVNQPQH
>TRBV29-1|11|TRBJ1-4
SVEGQGIEKLF
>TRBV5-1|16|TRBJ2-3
ASSLRGAGGPGTDTQY
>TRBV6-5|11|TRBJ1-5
ASSTGGNQPQH
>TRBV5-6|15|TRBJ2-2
ASSFSGTSGPSGELF
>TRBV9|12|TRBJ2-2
ASNRERGTGELF
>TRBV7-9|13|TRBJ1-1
ASTPLQARGTEAF
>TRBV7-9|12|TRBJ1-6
ASSLQGARSPLH
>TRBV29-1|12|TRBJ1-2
SVEPIGGARGYT
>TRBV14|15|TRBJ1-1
ASTPRKGQVWDTEAF
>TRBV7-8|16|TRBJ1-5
ASSLRGQGRNNNQPQH
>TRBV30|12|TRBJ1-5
AMERGNSNQPQH
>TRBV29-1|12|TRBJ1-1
SVGARGLNTEAF
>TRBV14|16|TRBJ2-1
ASSQDWASSSSYNEQF
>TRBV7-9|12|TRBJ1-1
ASPSEGPAEKAF
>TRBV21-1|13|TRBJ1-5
ASSKAGRYYWPQH